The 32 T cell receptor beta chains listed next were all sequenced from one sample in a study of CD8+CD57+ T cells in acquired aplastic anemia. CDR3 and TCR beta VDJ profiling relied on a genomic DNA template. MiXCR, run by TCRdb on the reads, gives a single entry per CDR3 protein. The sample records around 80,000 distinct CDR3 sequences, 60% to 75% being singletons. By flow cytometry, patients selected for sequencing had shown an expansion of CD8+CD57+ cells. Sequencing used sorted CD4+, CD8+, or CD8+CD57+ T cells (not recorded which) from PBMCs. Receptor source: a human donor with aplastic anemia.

CDR3 loop: CATSSPLEGRVNGYTF. As DNA, the CDR3 is TGTGCCACCAGCAGCCCCCTGGAGGGCAGGGTGAATGGCTACACCTTC. The chain employs TRBV15 and TRBJ1-2; D may be TRBD1 (5 bases). Germline V gives CDR1 LNHNV, CDR2 YYDKDF (reference sequence). This CDR3 region has 16 residues. Trimming left V 3 bases short and J 6 bases short, with 20 bases between.

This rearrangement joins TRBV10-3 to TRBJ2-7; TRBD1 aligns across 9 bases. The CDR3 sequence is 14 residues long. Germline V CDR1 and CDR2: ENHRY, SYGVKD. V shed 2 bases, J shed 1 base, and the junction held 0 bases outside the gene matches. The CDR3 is CAISEGTGSYEQYF. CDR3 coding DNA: TGTGCCATCAGTGAGGGGACAGGGTCCTACGAGCAGTACTTC.

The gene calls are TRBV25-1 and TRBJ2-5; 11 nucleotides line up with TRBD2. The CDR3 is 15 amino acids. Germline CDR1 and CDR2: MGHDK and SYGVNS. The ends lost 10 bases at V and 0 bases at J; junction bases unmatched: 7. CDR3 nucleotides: TGTGCCACCCGGATGACTAGCGGGAACCAAGAGACCCAGTACTTC. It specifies CATRMTSGNQETQYF.

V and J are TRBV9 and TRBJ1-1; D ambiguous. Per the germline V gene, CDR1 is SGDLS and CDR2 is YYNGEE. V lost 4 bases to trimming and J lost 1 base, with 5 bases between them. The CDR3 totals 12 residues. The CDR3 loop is CASSWRNTEAFF. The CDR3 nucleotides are TGTGCCAGCAGCTGGAGGAACACTGAAGCTTTCTTT.

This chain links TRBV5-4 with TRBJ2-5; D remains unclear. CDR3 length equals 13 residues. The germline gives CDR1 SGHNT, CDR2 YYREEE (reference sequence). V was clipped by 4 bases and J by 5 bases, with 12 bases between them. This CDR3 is CASSPHRRETQYF. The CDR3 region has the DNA TGTGCCAGCAGCCCGCACCGTCGGGAGACCCAGTACTTC.

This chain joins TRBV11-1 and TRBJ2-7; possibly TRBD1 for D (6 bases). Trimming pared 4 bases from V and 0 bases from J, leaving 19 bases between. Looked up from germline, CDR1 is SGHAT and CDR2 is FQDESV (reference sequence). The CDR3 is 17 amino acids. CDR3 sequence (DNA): TGTGCCAGCAGCTCGCCTCGGACAGCTAAGAACTCCTACGAGCAGTACTTC. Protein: CASSSPRTAKNSYEQYF.

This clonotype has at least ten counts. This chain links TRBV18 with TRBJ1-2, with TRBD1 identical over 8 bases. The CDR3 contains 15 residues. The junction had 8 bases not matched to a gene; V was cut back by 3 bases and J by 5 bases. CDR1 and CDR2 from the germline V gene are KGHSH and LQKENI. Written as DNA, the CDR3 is TGTGCCAGCTCACCTCAACAGGGGGGTTGGTATGGCTACACCTTC. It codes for CASSPQQGGWYGYTF.

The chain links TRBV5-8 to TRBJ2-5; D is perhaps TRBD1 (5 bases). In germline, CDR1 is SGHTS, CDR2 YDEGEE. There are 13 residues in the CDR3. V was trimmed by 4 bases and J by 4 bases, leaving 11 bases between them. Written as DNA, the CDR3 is TGTGCCAGCAGCCCCAGGGTCGCAGAGACCCAGTACTTC. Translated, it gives CASSPRVAETQYF.

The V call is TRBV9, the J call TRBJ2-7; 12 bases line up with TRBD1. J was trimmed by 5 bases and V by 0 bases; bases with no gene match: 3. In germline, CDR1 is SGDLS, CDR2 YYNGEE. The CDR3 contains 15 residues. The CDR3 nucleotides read TGTGCCAGCAGCGTAGACGGGACAGGGGGCGACGAGCAGTACTTC. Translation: CASSVDGTGGDEQYF. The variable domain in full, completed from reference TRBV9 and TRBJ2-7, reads DSGVTQTPKHLITATGQRVTLRCSPRSGDLSVYWYQQSLDQGLQFLIQYYNGEERAKGNILERFSAQQFPDLHSELNLSSLELGDSALYFCASSVDGTGGDEQYFGPGTRLTVT.

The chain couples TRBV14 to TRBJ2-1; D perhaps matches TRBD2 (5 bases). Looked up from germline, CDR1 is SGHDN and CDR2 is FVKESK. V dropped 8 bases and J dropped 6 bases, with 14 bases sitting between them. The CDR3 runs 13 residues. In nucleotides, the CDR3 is TGTGCCAGCGGCCCAGGAGGAGGCAATGAGCAGTTCTTC. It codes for CASGPGGGNEQFF.

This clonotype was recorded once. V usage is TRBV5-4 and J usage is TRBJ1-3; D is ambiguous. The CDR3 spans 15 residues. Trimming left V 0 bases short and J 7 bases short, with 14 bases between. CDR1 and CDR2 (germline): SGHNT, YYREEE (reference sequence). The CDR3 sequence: CASSLGRNVVNTIYF. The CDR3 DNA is TGTGCCAGCAGCTTGGGAAGGAACGTCGTCAACACCATATATTTT.

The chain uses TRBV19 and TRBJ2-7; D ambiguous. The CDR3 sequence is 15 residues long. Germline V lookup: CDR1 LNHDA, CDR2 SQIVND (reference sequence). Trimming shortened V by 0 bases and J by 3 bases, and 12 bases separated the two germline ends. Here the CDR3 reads CASSIDDSGVYEQYF. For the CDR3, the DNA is TGTGCCAGTAGTATAGATGACTCTGGCGTCTACGAGCAGTACTTC.

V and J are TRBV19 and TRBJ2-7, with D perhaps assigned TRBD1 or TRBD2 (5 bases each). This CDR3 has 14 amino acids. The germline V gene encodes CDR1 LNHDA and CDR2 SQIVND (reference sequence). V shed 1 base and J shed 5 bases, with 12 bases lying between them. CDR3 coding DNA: TGTGCCAGTAGTATAGCCGGGACGGTGAACGAGCAGTACTTC. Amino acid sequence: CASSIAGTVNEQYF. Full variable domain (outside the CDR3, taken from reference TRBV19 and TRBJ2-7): DGGITQSPKYLFRKEGQNVTLSCEQNLNHDAMYWYRQDPGQGLRLIYYSQIVNDFQKGDIAEGYSVSREKKESFPLTVTSAQKNPTAFYLCASSIAGTVNEQYFGPGTRLTVT.

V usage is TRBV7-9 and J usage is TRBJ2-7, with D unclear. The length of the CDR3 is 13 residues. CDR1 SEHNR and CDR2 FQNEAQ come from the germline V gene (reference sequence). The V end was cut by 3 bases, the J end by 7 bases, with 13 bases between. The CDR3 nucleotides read TGTGCCAGCAGCTTGCTACAGAACGAAGAGCAGTACTTC. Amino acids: CASSLLQNEEQYF. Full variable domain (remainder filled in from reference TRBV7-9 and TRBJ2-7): DTGVSQNPRHKITKRGQNVTFRCDPISEHNRLYWYRQTLGQGPEFLTYFQNEAQLEKSRLLSDRFSAERPKGSFSTLEIQRTEQGDSAMYLCASSLLQNEEQYFGPGTRLTVT.

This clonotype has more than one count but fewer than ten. In nucleotides, the CDR3 is TGTGCCAGCAGCCTTACTCTCCGGCAGGAAGCTTTCTTT. It is translated as CASSLTLRQEAFF. The rearrangement joins TRBV6-5 to TRBJ1-1; no clear D. Germline CDR1 and CDR2: MNHEY and SVGAGI. The CDR3 length is 13 residues. Trimming took 6 bases from V and 8 from J, leaving 16 bases between them.

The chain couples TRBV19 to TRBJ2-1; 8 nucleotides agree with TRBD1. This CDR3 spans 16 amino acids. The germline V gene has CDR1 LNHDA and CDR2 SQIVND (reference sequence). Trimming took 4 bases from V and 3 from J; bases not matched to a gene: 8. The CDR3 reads CASSNPETGDYNEQFF. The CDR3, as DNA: TGTGCCAGTAGTAACCCCGAGACAGGGGACTACAATGAGCAGTTCTTC.

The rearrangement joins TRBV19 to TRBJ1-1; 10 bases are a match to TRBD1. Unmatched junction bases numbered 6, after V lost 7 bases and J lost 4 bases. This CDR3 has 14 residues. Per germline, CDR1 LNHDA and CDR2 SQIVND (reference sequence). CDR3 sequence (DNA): TGTGCCAGTAAGTCGGGGACAGGGGCCACTGAAGCTTTCTTT. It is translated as CASKSGTGATEAFF. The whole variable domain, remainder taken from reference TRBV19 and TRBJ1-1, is DGGITQSPKYLFRKEGQNVTLSCEQNLNHDAMYWYRQDPGQGLRLIYYSQIVNDFQKGDIAEGYSVSREKKESFPLTVTSAQKNPTAFYLCASKSGTGATEAFFGQGTRLTVV.

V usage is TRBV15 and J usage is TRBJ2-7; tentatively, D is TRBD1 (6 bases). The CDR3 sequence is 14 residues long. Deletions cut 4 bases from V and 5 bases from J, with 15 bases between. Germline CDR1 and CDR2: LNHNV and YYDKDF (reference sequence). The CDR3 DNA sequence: TGTGCCACCAGCACCGGGACACAACTGAACGAGCAGTACTTC. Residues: CATSTGTQLNEQYF.

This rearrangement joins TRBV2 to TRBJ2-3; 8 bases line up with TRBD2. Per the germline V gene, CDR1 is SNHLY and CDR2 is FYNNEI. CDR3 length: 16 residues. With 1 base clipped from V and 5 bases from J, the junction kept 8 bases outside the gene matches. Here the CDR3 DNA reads TGTGCCAGCAGTGAAGGGCTAGCGGGCACCCGAGATACGCAGTATTTT. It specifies CASSEGLAGTRDTQYF.

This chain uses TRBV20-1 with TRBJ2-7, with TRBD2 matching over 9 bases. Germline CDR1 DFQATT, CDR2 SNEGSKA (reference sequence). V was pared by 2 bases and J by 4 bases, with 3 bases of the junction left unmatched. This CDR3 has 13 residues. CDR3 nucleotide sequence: TGCAGTGCTAGATTAGCGGGAGCTTACGAGCAGTACTTC. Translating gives CSARLAGAYEQYF.

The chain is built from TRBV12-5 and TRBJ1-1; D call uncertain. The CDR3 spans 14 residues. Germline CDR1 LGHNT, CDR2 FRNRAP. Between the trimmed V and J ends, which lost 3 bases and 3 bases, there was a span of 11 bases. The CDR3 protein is CASGFKPGDTEAFF. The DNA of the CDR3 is TGTGCTAGTGGTTTCAAACCAGGAGACACTGAAGCTTTCTTT.

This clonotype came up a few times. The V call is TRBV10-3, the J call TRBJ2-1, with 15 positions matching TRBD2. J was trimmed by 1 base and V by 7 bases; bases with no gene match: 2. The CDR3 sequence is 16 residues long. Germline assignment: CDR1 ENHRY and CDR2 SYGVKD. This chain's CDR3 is CAIKGTSGRSYNEQFF. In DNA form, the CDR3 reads TGTGCCATCAAAGGGACTAGCGGGAGGTCCTACAATGAGCAGTTCTTC.

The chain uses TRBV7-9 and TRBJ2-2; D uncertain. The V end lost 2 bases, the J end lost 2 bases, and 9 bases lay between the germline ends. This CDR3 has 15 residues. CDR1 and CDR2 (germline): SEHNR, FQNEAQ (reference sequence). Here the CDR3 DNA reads TGTGCCAGCAGCTTACTACGGCAAAACACCGGGGAGCTGTTTTTT. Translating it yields CASSLLRQNTGELFF.

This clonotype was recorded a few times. The CDR3 bases are TGTGCCAGCAGCCAAGATAGTTACGGCTACACCTTC. It yields the protein CASSQDSYGYTF. This chain connects TRBV4-2 to TRBJ1-2; D remains unclear. The CDR3 is 12 residues long. Germline V gives CDR1 LGHNA, CDR2 YNFKEQ. Trimming left V 0 bases short and J 8 bases short, with 7 bases between.

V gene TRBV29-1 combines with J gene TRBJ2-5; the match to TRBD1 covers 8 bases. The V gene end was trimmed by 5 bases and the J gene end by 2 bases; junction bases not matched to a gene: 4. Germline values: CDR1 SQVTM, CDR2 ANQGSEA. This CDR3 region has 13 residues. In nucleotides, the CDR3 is TGCAGCGTTCAGACAGGGGAACAAGAGACCCAGTACTTC. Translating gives CSVQTGEQETQYF.

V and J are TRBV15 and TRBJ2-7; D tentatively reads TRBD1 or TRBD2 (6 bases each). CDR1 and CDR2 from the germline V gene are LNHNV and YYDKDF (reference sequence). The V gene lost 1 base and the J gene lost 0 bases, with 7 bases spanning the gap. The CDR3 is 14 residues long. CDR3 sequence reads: CATSRGGASYEQYF. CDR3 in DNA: TGTGCCACCAGCAGAGGGGGGGCCTCCTACGAGCAGTACTTC.

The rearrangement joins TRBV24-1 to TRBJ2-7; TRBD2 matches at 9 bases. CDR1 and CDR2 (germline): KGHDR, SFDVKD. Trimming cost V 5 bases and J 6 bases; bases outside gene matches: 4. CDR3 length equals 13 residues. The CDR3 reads CATSVKLAGEQYF. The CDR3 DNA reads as TGTGCCACCAGTGTCAAACTAGCGGGCGAGCAGTACTTC.

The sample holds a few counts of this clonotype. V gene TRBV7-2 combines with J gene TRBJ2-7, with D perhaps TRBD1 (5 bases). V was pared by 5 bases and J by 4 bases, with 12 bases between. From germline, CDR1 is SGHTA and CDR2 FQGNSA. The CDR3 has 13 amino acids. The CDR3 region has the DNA TGTGCCAGCAGCCCCGGACACCTTTACGAGCAGTACTTC. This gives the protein CASSPGHLYEQYF.

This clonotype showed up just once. The CDR3 here is CAMYGEDSIGETQYF. In nucleotides, the CDR3 is TGCGCCATGTACGGAGAAGACAGCATCGGGGAGACCCAGTACTTC. This chain uses TRBV10-1 with TRBJ2-5; D possibly corresponds to TRBD1 (5 bases). The CDR3 contains 15 residues. Germline V lookup: CDR1 WNHNN, CDR2 SYGVQD (reference sequence). The V end lost 10 bases, the J end lost 5 bases, and 23 bases lay between the germline ends.

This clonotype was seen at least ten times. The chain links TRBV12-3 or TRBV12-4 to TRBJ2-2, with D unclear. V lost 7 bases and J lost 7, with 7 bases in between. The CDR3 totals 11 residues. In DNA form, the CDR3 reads TGTGCCAGCACCCAGGACGGGGAGCTGTTTTTT. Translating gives CASTQDGELFF.

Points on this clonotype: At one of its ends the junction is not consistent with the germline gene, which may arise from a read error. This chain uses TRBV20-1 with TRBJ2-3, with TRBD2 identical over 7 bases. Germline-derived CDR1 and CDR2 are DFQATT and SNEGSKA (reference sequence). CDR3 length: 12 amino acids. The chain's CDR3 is CSARPPSGPLHF. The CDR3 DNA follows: TGCAGTGCTAGGCCCCCTAGCGGACCTCTGCATTTT.

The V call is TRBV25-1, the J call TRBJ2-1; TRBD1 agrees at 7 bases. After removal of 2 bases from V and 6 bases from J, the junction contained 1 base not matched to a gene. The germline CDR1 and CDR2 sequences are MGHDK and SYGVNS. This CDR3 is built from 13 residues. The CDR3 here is CASSEGQANEQFF. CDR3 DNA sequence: TGTGCCAGCAGTGAAGGACAGGCCAATGAGCAGTTCTTC. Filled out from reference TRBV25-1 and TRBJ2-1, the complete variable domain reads EADIYQTPRYLVIGTGKKITLECSQTMGHDKMYWYQQDPGMELHLIHYSYGVNSTEKGDLSSESTVSRIRTEHFPLTLESARPSHTSQYLCASSEGQANEQFFGPGTRLTVL.